The 19 T cell receptor beta chains below were found in one sample sequenced in a study of glioma-infiltrating T cells. TCR alpha and beta CDR3 regions were amplified from RNA using iRepertoire nested multiplex PCR. TCRdb ran MiXCR on the multiplex PCR reads and lists one entry per CDR3 protein. The repertoire consists of 100,000 to 150,000 distinct CDR3 sequences, with approximately 23% occurring once and the leading ten covering 15%. Material for sequencing was glioma tissue, nonneoplastic brain tissue, or PBMCs (not recorded which). These receptors were taken from a human donor with low-grade glioma or glioblastoma, undergoing nonglioma brain surgery, or in good health (not recorded which).

This clonotype came up many times. The V gene is TRBV3-1, the J gene TRBJ2-1; the D gene is possibly TRBD1 (6 bases). Deletions cut 4 bases from V and 9 bases from J, with 16 bases between. This CDR3 spans 14 amino acids. Germline V lookup: CDR1 LGHDT, CDR2 YNNKEL (reference sequence). CDR3: CASSPRRGWGEQFF. The CDR3 DNA follows: TGTGCCAGCAGCCCGCGCAGGGGCTGGGGTGAGCAGTTCTTC.

This clonotype was observed at least ten times. The chain joins TRBV4-3 to TRBJ2-1; 10 bases map to TRBD1. Germline V gene sequence: CDR1 LGHNA, CDR2 YSLEER. The J segment lost 8 bases and the V segment lost 7 bases, leaving 8 bases of the junction unmatched. The CDR3 has 14 amino acids. The CDR3 sequence: CASNAGTGVDEQFF. The CDR3 DNA reads as TGCGCCAGCAACGCGGGGACAGGGGTCGATGAGCAGTTCTTC.

This clonotype was seen repeatedly, ten times or more. The J gene is TRBJ2-7, the V gene TRBV4-1; TRBD2 is a possible D gene (5 bases). CDR1 and CDR2 from the germline V gene are MGHRA and YSYEKL. V was shortened by 4 bases and J by 6 bases, with 19 bases between the two germline ends. The CDR3 is 15 amino acids. This CDR3 reads CASSPPGREWVEQYF. The CDR3 nucleotides are TGCGCCAGCAGCCCCCCGGGAAGGGAGTGGGTCGAGCAGTACTTC.

Notes on this clonotype: A read error may explain this, as a much larger clone is one base away. V and J are TRBV11-1 and TRBJ2-3, with TRBD2 matching 7 bases. This CDR3 contains 16 residues. CDR1 and CDR2 (germline): SGHAT, FQDESV (reference sequence). Here the CDR3 DNA reads TGTGCCAGCAGCTTAGCGGCTAGCGGAAACACAGATAAGCAGTATTTT. Amino acid sequence: CASSLAASGNTDKQYF.

The chain uses TRBV29-1 and TRBJ2-1; no reliable D call. Per the germline V gene, CDR1 is SQVTM and CDR2 is ANQGSEA. The CDR3 loop spans 11 amino acids. The ends were cut back, 4 bases at V and 3 bases at J, with 4 bases in the middle. The CDR3, as DNA: TGCAGCGTTGCTATCTACAATGAGCAGTTCTTC. Encoded protein: CSVAIYNEQFF.

At least ten counts were recorded for this clonotype. The J gene is TRBJ2-5, the V gene TRBV28; 8 bases fit TRBD1. Unmatched junction bases numbered 12, after V lost 6 bases and J lost 9 bases. Per the germline V gene, CDR1 is MDHEN and CDR2 is SYDVKM. The CDR3 has 14 amino acids. The DNA for the CDR3 is TGTGCCAGCAGGTACAGGGGGTCCGCAAGGGCCCAGTACTTC. Protein: CASRYRGSARAQYF.

This clonotype was counted at least ten times. The chain combines TRBV7-2 with TRBJ2-3, with 11 bases aligning to TRBD2. CDR1 SGHTA and CDR2 FQGNSA come from the germline V gene. V shed 4 bases, J shed 6 bases, and the junction held 6 bases outside the gene matches. This CDR3 is built from 15 residues. For the CDR3, the DNA is TGTGCCAGCAGCTACCCTAGCGGGAGGAGGGATACGCAGTATTTT. Amino acid sequence: CASSYPSGRRDTQYF.

Points on this clonotype: Given a much more abundant clone one base away, this may be a read error. The chain is built from TRBV24-1 and TRBJ2-1, with 8 bases fitting TRBD1. CDR1 is KGHDR, CDR2 SFDVKD, per germline. Unmatched junction bases numbered 11, after V lost 6 bases and J lost 8 bases. The length of the CDR3 is 15 residues. CDR3 amino acids: CATSIDRGRYDEQFF. DNA for the CDR3: TGTGCCACCAGTATCGACAGGGGTCGGTACGATGAGCAGTTCTTC.

The chain links TRBV30 to TRBJ2-3; D might be TRBD1 (6 bases). The CDR3 loop spans 15 amino acids. With 1 base removed from V and 0 bases from J, the gap between germline ends came to 11 bases. Germline assignment: CDR1 GTSNPN and CDR2 SVGIG (reference sequence). The CDR3 nucleotides read TGTGCCTGGAGTGCAGGACAGCTTAGCACAGATACGCAGTATTTT. Protein: CAWSAGQLSTDTQYF.

This clonotype came up many times. One base away lies a much larger clone, so this may be a sequencing read error. The gene calls are TRBV28 and TRBJ2-7; D not resolved. The V and J ends lost 6 bases and 3 bases respectively, with 6 bases between them. The germline V gene has CDR1 MDHEN and CDR2 SYDVKM. The CDR3 sequence is 11 residues long. CDR3 coding DNA: TGTGCCAGCAGCCACAACTACGAGCAGTACTTC. Residues: CASSHNYEQYF.

This clonotype occurred many times. J is TRBJ1-1 and V is TRBV29-1, with D possibly being TRBD1 (5 bases). Trimming stripped 6 bases from V and 4 bases from J, with 15 bases between. The CDR3 length is 13 residues. Germline CDR1 SQVTM, CDR2 ANQGSEA. DNA of the CDR3: TGCAGCGTGGGGCATACTGGGGCCACTGAAGCTTTCTTT. Its protein is CSVGHTGATEAFF.

This clonotype occurred many times. V and J are TRBV4-1 and TRBJ2-1, with 8 bases that match TRBD2. The V gene end was trimmed by 3 bases and the J gene end by 2 bases; junction bases not matched to a gene: 3. The CDR3 length is 15 residues. Looked up from germline, CDR1 is MGHRA and CDR2 is YSYEKL. The CDR3: CASSQVAGPYNEQFF. The CDR3 DNA reads as TGCGCCAGCAGCCAGGTAGCGGGACCCTACAATGAGCAGTTCTTC.

CDR3 sequence: CARAGGQTYEQYF. Here the CDR3 DNA reads TGTGCCCGGGCGGGAGGACAGACCTACGAGCAGTACTTC. V and J are TRBV30 and TRBJ2-7; 8 nucleotides match TRBD2. The length of the CDR3 is 13 residues. Germline V gene data show CDR1 as GTSNPN and CDR2 as SVGIG (reference sequence). V lost 8 bases and J lost 2; bases outside the gene matches: 8.

This clonotype was detected many times. This chain connects TRBV2 to TRBJ1-2; possible D gene TRBD1, 5 bases. The germline gives CDR1 SNHLY, CDR2 FYNNEI. The CDR3 spans 13 residues. V gave up 4 bases and J gave up 3 bases, with 9 bases separating them. This chain's CDR3 is CASSVEGDYGYTF. CDR3 nucleotides: TGTGCCAGCAGTGTGGAAGGGGACTATGGCTACACCTTC.

This clonotype occurred many times. The chain uses TRBV15 and TRBJ2-1; D gene uncertain. V dropped 4 bases and J dropped 7 bases, with 8 bases sitting between them. This CDR3 has 12 amino acids. The germline CDR1 and CDR2 sequences are LNHNV and YYDKDF (reference sequence). The CDR3 DNA reads TGTGCCACCAGCAACCGGGTAAATGAGCAGTTCTTC. Translation gives CATSNRVNEQFF.

This clonotype was counted ten times or more. The chain links TRBV7-2 to TRBJ2-3, with D perhaps being TRBD1 or TRBD2 (5 bases each). Trimming took off 5 bases at V and 0 bases at J, with 15 bases between the two ends. The germline gives CDR1 SGHTA, CDR2 FQGNSA. This CDR3 has 16 amino acids. The chain's CDR3 is CASSQMRGPSTDTQYF. The CDR3 DNA is TGTGCCAGCAGCCAAATGAGGGGCCCTAGCACAGATACGCAGTATTTT.

This clonotype turned up a few times. This chain links TRBV29-1 with TRBJ2-1; D is tentatively TRBD1 or TRBD2 (5 bases each). The CDR3 has 14 amino acids. Germline CDR1 is SQVTM and CDR2 is ANQGSEA. V dropped 8 bases and J dropped 10 bases, with 24 bases sitting between them. The CDR3 DNA reads TGCAGCTCAACCCCGTTGGGGGTAGCAGGAGAGCAGTTCTTC. Its protein product is CSSTPLGVAGEQFF.

In DNA form, the CDR3 reads TGTGCCACCAGTGATTTAGGGGGGAGTAGAACAGATACGCAGTATTTT. Its protein product is CATSDLGGSRTDTQYF. V gene TRBV24-1 combines with J gene TRBJ2-3, with D perhaps assigned TRBD1 or TRBD2 (6 bases each). The CDR3 has 16 residues. Germline V gene sequence: CDR1 KGHDR, CDR2 SFDVKD. V dropped 1 base and J dropped 3 bases, with 13 bases sitting between them.

This clonotype was seen many times. V and J are TRBV27 and TRBJ2-1; D gene unclear. The CDR3 is 13 amino acids. Looked up from germline, CDR1 is MNHEY and CDR2 is SMNVEV (reference sequence). The germline V and J ends were trimmed by 2 bases and 5 bases, with 7 bases remaining between them. The CDR3 protein is CASSLNRDNEQFF. Written as DNA, the CDR3 is TGTGCCAGCAGTTTAAACCGGGACAATGAGCAGTTCTTC.